What follows is one TCR beta chain and its context. This clone was recorded a few times. The clone's antigen remains unknown. No base qualities exist here, and no much larger clone lies one base off it. CDR1 and CDR2 were assigned from the germline V gene (reference sequence) as LNHDA and SQIVND. The V end gives up 7 bases and the J end 7 bases, leaving 8 bases in the junction not matched to a gene. The CDR3 starts with the cysteine, ends with the phenylalanine, and has 15 residues. The retained sequence is limited to the CDR3, 45 bases, with the frame set at the first base. The source of the sample is a study of blood T cell repertoires in COVID-19 (dated by TCRdb to the early 2020s). Looking at the study overall: The collaborator samples originated in the United States, Italy and Spain and spanned the acute and convalescent phases of COVID-19. The material from the prospective study consisted of cDNA or gDNA derived from T cells, B-cell-depleted T cells, or PBMCs. Subjects who had been exposed to COVID-19, were actively infected with it, or had recovered from it provided the deeply sampled blood TCRbeta repertoires that made up the dataset. The repertoires were released in a freely available public database intended as a resource for research on the immune response to SARS-CoV-2. The samples were drawn from two sources: the first 160 participants of the ongoing ImmuneRACE study, and 950 to 1,500 subjects contributed by 6 global collaborators. Sample metadata almost always included a de-identified subject ID, COVID-19 status, age in years and sex. Where HLA class I and class II types were available, the types were taken from metadata supplied by the sample provider, not from assay-based typing.

Each collaborating institution followed its own protocols to collect whole blood in K2EDTA tubes. For TCRbeta analysis, collaborators shipped samples as frozen whole blood, isolated PBMCs, or DNA extracted from either of those sample types. Broad study findings and their caveats: Clinical and demographic metadata were provided uncurated, with the amount varying by source and participant.

TCRbeta CDR3 regions were amplified from genomic DNA by means of the immunoSEQ Assay, a bias-controlled multiplex PCR. As for how the authors treated the data: Within the assay, amplification of reference gene primers was used to estimate how many nucleated cells each sample contained. To quantify the absolute abundance of each unique TCRbeta CDR3 rearrangement, sequence reads were collapsed and filtered. For each sample, productive Simpson clonality was calculated as the square root of Simpson's diversity index across productive rearrangements. The source is immuneACCESS, and TCRdb retained only in-frame sequences with V and J called. Part of the clones is not carried over; for the studies checked, unresolved V genes explain less than half of this, and the remainder is unexplained. From that table come the V and J calls and clone size; the DNA was used to work out D and trimming. This sample has 150,000 to 200,000 clones in its table, and just under 90% of those were observed once. The leading ten clones occupy approximately 3.3% of the sample.

Sequenced material: peripheral blood. The V and J segments used are TRBV19 and TRBJ1-6; 9 of the junction bases match TRBD1. The sequence derives from a man younger than 35 with active or convalescent COVID-19. Here is the DNA: TGTGCCAGTAAGGCTGGGACAGGGCAGAATTCACCCCTCCACTTT. It encodes CASKAGTGQNSPLHF.